Each of the 24 T cell receptor beta chains below was sequenced from the same sample in a study of T cells in Graves' hyperthyroidism and ophthalmopathy. RNA transcripts yielded amplified TCR beta CDR3 regions. During a first-round RT-PCR of the TCR CDR3, the HTBI primer set was used. TCRdb reanalysed the multiplex PCR reads using MiXCR and keeps one entry per CDR3 protein. The sample holds hundreds of thousands of distinct CDR3 sequences, roughly an eighth seen once. Sequencing input: blood. The origin of the receptors is a woman younger than 35 with Graves' hyperthyroidism.

This clonotype has ten or more counts. The chain employs TRBV6-2 or TRBV6-3 and TRBJ2-7; tentatively, D is TRBD2 (6 bases). V was clipped by 8 bases and J by 0 bases, with 8 bases between them. The CDR3 spans 12 residues. CDR1 MNHEY and CDR2 SVGEGT come from the germline V gene. The CDR3 DNA reads TGTGCCAGCGGGGGGTTCTCCTACGAGCAGTACTTC. Protein product: CASGGFSYEQYF.

This clonotype was recorded at least ten times. The chain employs TRBV7-9 and TRBJ2-1; TRBD1 agrees at 9 bases. The germline V gene encodes CDR1 SEHNR and CDR2 FQNEAQ (reference sequence). CDR3 length: 17 amino acids. The ends lost 0 bases at V and 5 bases at J; junction bases unmatched: 8. The CDR3 DNA reads as TGTGCCAGCAGCTTAGCGGCGGGGACAGGGCGAAACAATGAGCAGTTCTTC. Translation gives CASSLAAGTGRNNEQFF.

This clonotype occurred many times. The chain recombines TRBV18 with TRBJ2-1, with TRBD2 matching over 11 bases. CDR3 length: 16 residues. Looked up from germline, CDR1 is KGHSH and CDR2 is LQKENI. Trimming removed 3 bases from V and 5 bases from J; junction bases left unmatched: 6. The CDR3 DNA reads as TGTGCCAGCTCACCTACCGGGACTAGCGGAAACAATGAGCAGTTCTTC. Translating it yields CASSPTGTSGNNEQFF.

This clonotype was seen at least ten times. V usage is TRBV20-1 and J usage is TRBJ2-6; tentative D call: TRBD1 (5 bases). Trimming cost V 0 bases and J 4 bases, with 7 bases left between them. Per germline, CDR1 DFQATT and CDR2 SNEGSKA (reference sequence). The CDR3 length is 14 residues. CDR3 protein: CSARDRGGANVLTF. In nucleotides, the CDR3 is TGCAGTGCTAGAGATAGGGGAGGGGCCAACGTCCTGACTTTC.

The rearrangement joins TRBV10-3 to TRBJ1-1; D remains ambiguous. CDR3 length: 15 amino acids. The germline V and J ends were trimmed by 2 bases and 5 bases, with 15 bases remaining between them. CDR1 is ENHRY, CDR2 SYGVKD, per germline. The CDR3 reads CAISEGKGLRTEAFF. CDR3 DNA: TGTGCCATCAGTGAGGGGAAAGGGCTGAGAACTGAAGCTTTCTTT.

This clonotype came up a few times. The chain has TRBV19 and TRBJ2-7; TRBD2 aligns across 9 bases. V was clipped by 5 bases and J by 2 bases; unmatched bases: 4. Germline-derived CDR1 and CDR2 are LNHDA and SQIVND (reference sequence). This CDR3 region has 14 residues. The CDR3 loop is CASSGGRGAYEQYF. The CDR3 bases are TGTGCCAGTAGTGGCGGGAGGGGAGCCTACGAGCAGTACTTC.

This clonotype has a count of ten or more. The chain employs TRBV28 and TRBJ1-6; D gene unclear. Germline V gene sequence: CDR1 MDHEN, CDR2 SYDVKM. This CDR3 comprises 13 residues. The ends were cut back, 3 bases at V and 9 bases at J, with 9 bases in the middle. The CDR3 is CASSFGLSSPLHF. CDR3 nucleotide sequence: TGTGCCAGCAGTTTCGGGCTGAGTTCACCCCTCCACTTT.

This clonotype was picked up many times. V and J are TRBV18 and TRBJ1-1; D uncertain. The CDR3 extends over 15 amino acids. V lost 3 bases to trimming and J lost 1 base, with 12 bases between them. Germline CDR1 reads KGHSH; CDR2 reads LQKENI. The CDR3 loop is CASSPSRVGNTEAFF. Written as DNA, the CDR3 is TGTGCCAGCTCACCTTCCCGGGTAGGGAACACTGAAGCTTTCTTT.

The chain couples TRBV18 to TRBJ1-4; TRBD1 agrees at 7 bases. Germline assignment: CDR1 KGHSH and CDR2 LQKENI. This CDR3 is built from 15 residues. Trimming took 6 bases from V and 8 from J; bases not matched to a gene: 12. CDR3 sequence reads: CASSLRTGLREKLFF. The CDR3 DNA sequence: TGTGCCAGCTCTCTGCGGACAGGATTAAGGGAAAAACTGTTTTTT. The whole variable domain, remainder taken from reference TRBV18 and TRBJ1-4, is NAGVMQNPRHLVRRRGQEARLRCSPMKGHSHVYWYRQLPEEGLKFMVYLQKENIIDESGMPKERFSAEFPKEGPSILRIQQVVRGDSAAYFCASSLRTGLREKLFFGSGTQLSVL.

This clonotype has a count of ten or more. This chain joins TRBV12-3 or TRBV12-4 and TRBJ2-7; 10 bases map to TRBD2. CDR3 length: 14 residues. V trimming: 6 bases; J trimming: 3 bases; junction bases outside the gene matches: 5. For the CDR3, the DNA is TGTGCCAGCAGAAGGACTAGCGGCTTCTACGAGCAGTACTTC. As protein: CASRRTSGFYEQYF.

This clonotype was observed at least ten times. This chain links TRBV5-6 with TRBJ2-5; D ambiguous. The CDR3 length is 12 residues. Trimming cost V 4 bases and J 4 bases, with 8 bases left between them. The germline CDR1 and CDR2 sequences are SGHDT and YYEEEE. The chain's CDR3 is CASSATGETQYF. The DNA of the CDR3 is TGTGCCAGCAGCGCTACTGGAGAGACCCAGTACTTC. The entire variable domain, with the rest obtained from reference TRBV5-6 and TRBJ2-5, is as follows: DAGVTQSPTHLIKTRGQQVTLRCSPKSGHDTVSWYQQALGQGPQFIFQYYEEEERQRGNFPDRFSGHQFPNYSSELNVNALLLGDSALYLCASSATGETQYFGPGTRLLVL.

The rearrangement uses TRBV5-1 and TRBJ2-1; 15 positions agree with TRBD2. V lost 3 bases, J lost 8 bases, and 6 bases stayed unmatched. The CDR3 has 16 residues. Germline values: CDR1 SGHRS, CDR2 YFSETQ. CDR3 bases: TGCGCCAGCAGCTGGGGACTAGCGGGGGGAAATTATGAGCAGTTCTTC. Encoded protein: CASSWGLAGGNYEQFF.

This clonotype appeared a single time. This chain joins TRBV28 and TRBJ1-6, with unresolved D. Germline V lookup: CDR1 MDHEN, CDR2 SYDVKM. The CDR3 has 13 amino acids. V lost 7 bases and J 6 bases, leaving 10 bases between the germline ends. The CDR3 sequence: CASTIQANSPLHF. DNA of the CDR3: TGTGCCAGCACAATCCAGGCTAATTCACCCCTCCACTTT.

The chain has TRBV5-1 and TRBJ1-3; 7 nucleotides line up with TRBD1. Germline loops: CDR1 SGHRS, CDR2 YFSETQ. The junction had 8 bases not matched to a gene; V was cut back by 4 bases and J by 4 bases. The CDR3 spans 15 residues. CDR3 residues: CASSLGTAGGNTIYF. The CDR3 nucleotides read TGCGCCAGCAGCCTCGGGACAGCAGGAGGAAACACCATATATTTT.

Many counts were recorded for this clonotype. The chain links TRBV12-5 to TRBJ2-2; D tentatively reads TRBD1 or TRBD2 (5 bases each). Trimming pared 7 bases from V and 5 bases from J, leaving 11 bases between. The germline gives CDR1 LGHNT, CDR2 FRNRAP. CDR3 length: 13 amino acids. The CDR3 DNA reads as TGTGCTAGTGCCGAGGGGCCGACCGGGGAGCTGTTTTTT. Protein product: CASAEGPTGELFF.

This clonotype was counted at least ten times. This chain joins TRBV3-1 and TRBJ1-2; D is ambiguous. The germline V gene has CDR1 LGHDT and CDR2 YNNKEL (reference sequence). Deletions cut 4 bases from V and 8 bases from J, with 14 bases between. The CDR3 has 13 residues. Here the CDR3 DNA reads TGTGCCAGCAGCCCCTCCCGGAGTTACGGCTACACCTTC. It yields the protein CASSPSRSYGYTF.

This clonotype was seen a few times. V and J are TRBV20-1 and TRBJ2-2, with D perhaps TRBD1 (5 bases). The germline V gene has CDR1 DFQATT and CDR2 SNEGSKA (reference sequence). This CDR3 comprises 14 residues. Trimming took off 5 bases at V and 2 bases at J, with 12 bases between the two ends. The CDR3 spells CSARRDGNTGELFF. The DNA of the CDR3 is TGCAGTGCTCGCAGGGATGGCAACACCGGGGAGCTGTTTTTT.

The V and J genes are TRBV28 and TRBJ2-7, with a weak D call TRBD1 (8 bases). CDR1 and CDR2 (germline): MDHEN, SYDVKM. This CDR3 comprises 16 residues. Trimming took off 6 bases at V and 0 bases at J, with 18 bases between the two ends. The DNA of the CDR3 is TGTGCCAGCAGCCTAGGGACAGGCGGGAGCTCCTACGAGCAGTACTTC. It encodes CASSLGTGGSSYEQYF.

Details on this clonotype: A read error may produce the germline difference seen at one junction end. The CDR3 here is CASSLAKIGATNEKLVF. The CDR3 region has the DNA TGCGCCAGCAGCTTGGCCAAGATAGGCGCAACTAATGAAAAACTGGTTTTT. The chain employs TRBV5-1 and TRBJ1-4; D gene unclear. CDR1 and CDR2 (germline): SGHRS, YFSETQ. The CDR3 is made up of 17 amino acids.

This chain links TRBV20-1 with TRBJ1-1; tentatively, D is TRBD1 (6 bases). This CDR3 spans 18 amino acids. Trimming left V 3 bases short and J 0 bases short, with 23 bases between. The germline V gene has CDR1 DFQATT and CDR2 SNEGSKA (reference sequence). The CDR3 reads CSASWFRGAGQLNTEAFF. The CDR3 DNA is TGCAGTGCTAGTTGGTTTCGGGGGGCAGGGCAGCTGAACACTGAAGCTTTCTTT.

V and J are TRBV5-1 and TRBJ1-2, with D tentatively TRBD1 (5 bases). The V end was cut by 3 bases, the J end by 4 bases, with 13 bases between. Germline-derived CDR1 and CDR2 are SGHRS and YFSETQ. The CDR3 sequence is 14 residues long. The DNA for the CDR3 is TGCGCCAGCAGCTCCTCGACAGAGCGCTATGGCTACACCTTC. Translation: CASSSSTERYGYTF.

This clonotype came up many times. This rearrangement joins TRBV28 to TRBJ1-5; unclear D gene. V shed 3 bases and J shed 0 bases, with 9 bases lying between them. There are 15 residues in the CDR3. Looked up from germline, CDR1 is MDHEN and CDR2 is SYDVKM. CDR3 region: CASSFPNFSNQPQHF. CDR3 coding DNA: TGTGCCAGCAGTTTCCCTAACTTTAGCAATCAGCCCCAGCATTTT.

Ten or more counts support this clonotype. The V and J genes are TRBV28 and TRBJ1-1, with D hard to call. Germline V gives CDR1 MDHEN, CDR2 SYDVKM. The germline V and J ends were trimmed by 6 bases and 4 bases, with 21 bases remaining between them. This CDR3 is 16 amino acids long. This CDR3 is CASSESPRERFTEAFF. The CDR3 DNA follows: TGTGCCAGCAGCGAAAGTCCCCGGGAGCGGTTCACTGAAGCTTTCTTT.

This clonotype has only a few counts. The rearrangement joins TRBV6-1 to TRBJ1-5; D is unresolved. Per germline, CDR1 MNHNS and CDR2 SASEGT. V dropped 3 bases and J dropped 0 bases, with 6 bases sitting between them. The CDR3 extends over 14 amino acids. The CDR3 protein is CASSDSSSNQPQHF. The CDR3 DNA reads as TGTGCCAGCAGTGATTCCAGTAGCAATCAGCCCCAGCATTTT.